The T cell receptor beta chain described here comes from a study of cytomegalovirus exposure and HLA in healthy donors. Turning to the study itself: The approximately 120 validation repertoires, a later analysis reported, used the same platform as the 600 to 850 repertoires from the first cohort.

Germline V CDR1 and CDR2: SGHTA, FQGTGA. Trimming left V 5 bases short and J 6 bases short, with 7 bases between. The length of the CDR3 is 12 residues. Notes on the study in general: Investigators reported fewer than 200 TCR beta chains as tied to cytomegalovirus. Subsequent analysis showed first-cohort TCR clusters tending to co-occur in 120 validation repertoires.

Sequenced by immunoSEQ multiplex PCR; TCRdb stores in-frame clones only, minus some. The sample consists of roughly 60,000 clones, roughly 95% of them appearing once. With respect to this clone: Its antigen remains unknown.

It was the approximately 110-subject validation cohort, separate from the approximately 620-subject first cohort, to which the donors belonged. The clonotype originates from a woman between 18 and 29 years old in good health and CMV-seronegative. The sequenced sample was PBMCs. The chain recombines TRBV7-3 with TRBJ2-2, with D maybe TRBD1 (6 bases). This CDR3 is CASSPGAGELFF. In DNA form, the CDR3 reads TGTGCCAGCAGCCCAGGGGCCGGGGAGCTGTTTTTT.